This T cell receptor (beta chain) originates from a study of cytomegalovirus exposure and HLA in healthy donors. Overall study findings and caveats: Follow-up analysis seemed to connect common viral pathogens with several of the most significant clusters identified. TCR beta sequences numbering 16,951 were associated with HLA alleles at 0.05 false discovery rate in a later analysis.

Donors consisted of healthy bone marrow donors. In the PCR, 60 Vbeta and 13 Jbeta primers were used. TCRdb keeps only in-frame clones here, not all; method: immunoSEQ multiplex PCR. This sample carries about 130,000 clones, around 77% of them seen once, and the ten largest clones take 2% to 2.5%. The CDR3 runs to 16 residues. The V and J ends lost 4 bases and 2 bases respectively, with 17 bases between them. The germline CDR1 and CDR2 sequences are SGHTA and FQGTGA. Of note for this clone: The target antigen is unknown.

This chain connects TRBV7-3 to TRBJ2-5, with TRBD1 as a possible D gene (7 bases). The TCR was taken from a man aged 30 to 45 in good health and CMV-seronegative. Sequenced: PBMCs. This CDR3 reads CASSSQGGANQETQYF. The CDR3 DNA reads as TGTGCCAGCAGCTCGCAGGGGGGAGCCAATCAAGAGACCCAGTACTTC.